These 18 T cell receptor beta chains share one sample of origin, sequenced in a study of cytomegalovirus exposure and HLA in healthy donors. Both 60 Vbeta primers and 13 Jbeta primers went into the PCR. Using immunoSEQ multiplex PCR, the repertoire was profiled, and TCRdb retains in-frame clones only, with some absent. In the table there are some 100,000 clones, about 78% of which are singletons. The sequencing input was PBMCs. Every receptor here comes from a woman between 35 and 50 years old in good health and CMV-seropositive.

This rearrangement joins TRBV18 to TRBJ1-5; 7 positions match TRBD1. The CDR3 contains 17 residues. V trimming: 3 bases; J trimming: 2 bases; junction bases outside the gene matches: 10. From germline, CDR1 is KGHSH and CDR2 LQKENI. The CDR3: CASSPNDRAYGNQPQHF. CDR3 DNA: TGTGCCAGCTCACCGAACGACAGGGCTTATGGCAATCAGCCCCAGCATTTT.

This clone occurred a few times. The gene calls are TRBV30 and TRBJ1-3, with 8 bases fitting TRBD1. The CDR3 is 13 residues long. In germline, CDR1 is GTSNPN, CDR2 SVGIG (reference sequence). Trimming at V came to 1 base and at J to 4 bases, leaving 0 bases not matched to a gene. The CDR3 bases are TGTGCCTGGAGTGGACAGGGGGGAAACACCATATATTTT. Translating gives CAWSGQGGNTIYF.

CDR3 amino acids: CASSLLAGGVNIQYF. CDR3 nucleotide sequence: TGTGCCAGCAGTTTACTAGCGGGGGGCGTAAACATTCAGTACTTC. The chain uses TRBV6-5 and TRBJ2-4; 12 nucleotides match TRBD2. The V segment lost 4 bases and the J segment 6 bases; nucleotides outside the gene matches: 4. CDR3 length: 15 residues. Germline V gene lookup returns CDR1 MNHEY and CDR2 SVGAGI.

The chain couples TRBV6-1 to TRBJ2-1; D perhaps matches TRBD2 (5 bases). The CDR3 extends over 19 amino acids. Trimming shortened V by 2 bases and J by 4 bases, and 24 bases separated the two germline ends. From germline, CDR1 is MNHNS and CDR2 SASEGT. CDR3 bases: TGTGCCAGCAGTGAAAGTCCCCGGATTTCAGCGGAACCTTACAATGAGCAGTTCTTC. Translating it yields CASSESPRISAEPYNEQFF.

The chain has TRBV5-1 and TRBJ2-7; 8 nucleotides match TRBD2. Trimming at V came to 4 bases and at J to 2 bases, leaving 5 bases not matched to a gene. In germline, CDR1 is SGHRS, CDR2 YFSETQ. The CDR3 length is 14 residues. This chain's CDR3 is CASSGGLAAYEQYF. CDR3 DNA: TGCGCCAGCAGCGGAGGACTAGCTGCCTACGAGCAGTACTTC.

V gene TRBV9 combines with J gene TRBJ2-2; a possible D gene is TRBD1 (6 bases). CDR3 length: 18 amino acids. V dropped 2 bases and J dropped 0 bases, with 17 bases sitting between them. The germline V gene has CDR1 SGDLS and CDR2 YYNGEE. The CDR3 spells CASSVRVGQGPNTGELFF. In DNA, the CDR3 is TGTGCCAGCAGCGTCAGAGTAGGGCAGGGGCCGAACACCGGGGAGCTGTTTTTT. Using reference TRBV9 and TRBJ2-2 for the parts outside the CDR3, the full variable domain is DSGVTQTPKHLITATGQRVTLRCSPRSGDLSVYWYQQSLDQGLQFLIQYYNGEERAKGNILERFSAQQFPDLHSELNLSSLELGDSALYFCASSVRVGQGPNTGELFFGEGSRLTVL.

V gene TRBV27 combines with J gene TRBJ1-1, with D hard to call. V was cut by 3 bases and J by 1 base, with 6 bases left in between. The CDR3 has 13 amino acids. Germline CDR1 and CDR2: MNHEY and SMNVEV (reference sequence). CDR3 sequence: CASSFWANTEAFF. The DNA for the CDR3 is TGTGCCAGCAGTTTTTGGGCGAACACTGAAGCTTTCTTT.

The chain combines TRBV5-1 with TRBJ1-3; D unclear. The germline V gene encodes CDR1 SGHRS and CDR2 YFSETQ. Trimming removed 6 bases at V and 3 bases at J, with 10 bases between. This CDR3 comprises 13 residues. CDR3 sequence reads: CASKFEGGNTIYF. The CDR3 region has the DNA TGCGCCAGCAAATTTGAGGGTGGAAACACCATATATTTT.

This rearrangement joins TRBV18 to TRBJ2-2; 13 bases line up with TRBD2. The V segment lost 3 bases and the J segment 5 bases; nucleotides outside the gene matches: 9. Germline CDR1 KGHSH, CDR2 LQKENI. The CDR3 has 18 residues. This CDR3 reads CASSPLGLAGSRTGELFF. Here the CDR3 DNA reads TGTGCCAGCTCACCTCTGGGACTAGCGGGGTCTCGGACCGGGGAGCTGTTTTTT.

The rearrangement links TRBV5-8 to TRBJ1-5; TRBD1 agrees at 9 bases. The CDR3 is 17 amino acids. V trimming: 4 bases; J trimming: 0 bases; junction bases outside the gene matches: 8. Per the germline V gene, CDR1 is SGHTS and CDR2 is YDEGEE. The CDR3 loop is CASSPGTGSYSNQPQHF. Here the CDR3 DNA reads TGTGCCAGCAGCCCCGGGACAGGGTCGTATAGCAATCAGCCCCAGCATTTT.

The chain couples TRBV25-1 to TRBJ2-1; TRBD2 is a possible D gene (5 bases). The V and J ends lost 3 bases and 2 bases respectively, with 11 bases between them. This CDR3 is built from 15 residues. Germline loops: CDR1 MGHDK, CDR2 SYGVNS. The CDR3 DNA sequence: TGTGCCAGCAGTGACCCGAGGGAGACCTACAATGAGCAGTTCTTC. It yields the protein CASSDPRETYNEQFF.

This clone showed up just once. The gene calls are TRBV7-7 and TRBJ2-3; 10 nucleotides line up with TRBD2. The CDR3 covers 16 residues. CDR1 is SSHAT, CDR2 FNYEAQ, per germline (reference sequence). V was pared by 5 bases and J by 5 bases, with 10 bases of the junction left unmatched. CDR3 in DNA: TGTGCCAGCAGCCGGATTAGCGGGGGGCCGGGAGATACGCAGTATTTT. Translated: CASSRISGGPGDTQYF.

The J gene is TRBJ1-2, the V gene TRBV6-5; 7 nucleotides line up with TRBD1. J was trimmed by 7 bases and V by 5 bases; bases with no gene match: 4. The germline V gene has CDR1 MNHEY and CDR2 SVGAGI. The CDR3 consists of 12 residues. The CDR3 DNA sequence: TGTGCCAGCAGTCCACAGGGGATTGGCTACACCTTC. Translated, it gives CASSPQGIGYTF.

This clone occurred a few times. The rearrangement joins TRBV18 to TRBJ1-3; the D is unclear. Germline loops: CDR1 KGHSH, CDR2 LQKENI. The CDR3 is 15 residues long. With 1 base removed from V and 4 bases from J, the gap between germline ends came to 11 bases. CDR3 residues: CASSPQAGGGNTIYF. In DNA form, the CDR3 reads TGTGCCAGCTCACCACAGGCCGGCGGGGGAAACACCATATATTTT.

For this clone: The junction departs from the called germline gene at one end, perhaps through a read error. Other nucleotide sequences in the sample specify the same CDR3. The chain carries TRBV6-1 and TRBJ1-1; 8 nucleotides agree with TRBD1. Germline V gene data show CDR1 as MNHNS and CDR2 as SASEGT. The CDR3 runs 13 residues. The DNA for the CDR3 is TGTGCCAGCAGCCTACAGGGGGGGGCTGAAGCCTTCTTT. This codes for CASSLQGGAEAFF.

The CDR3 reads CASSERTGRDTEAFF. The CDR3 DNA reads as TGTGCCAGCAGTGAGCGAACAGGGAGGGACACTGAAGCTTTCTTT. The chain has TRBV2 and TRBJ1-1; D is perhaps TRBD1 (6 bases). With 3 bases removed from V and 3 bases from J, the gap between germline ends came to 14 bases. Germline V lookup: CDR1 SNHLY, CDR2 FYNNEI. This CDR3 is built from 15 residues.

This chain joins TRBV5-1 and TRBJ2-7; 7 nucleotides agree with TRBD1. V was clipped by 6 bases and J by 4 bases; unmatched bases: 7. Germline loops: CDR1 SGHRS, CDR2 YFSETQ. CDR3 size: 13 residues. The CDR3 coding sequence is TGCGCCAGCAAGGCAGGGGGATTTTACGAGCAGTACTTC. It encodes CASKAGGFYEQYF.

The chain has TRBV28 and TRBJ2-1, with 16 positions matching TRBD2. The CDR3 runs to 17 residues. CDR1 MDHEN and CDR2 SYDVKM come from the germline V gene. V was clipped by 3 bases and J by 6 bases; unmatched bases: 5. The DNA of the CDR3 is TGTGCCAGCAGTTTGGGACTAGCGGGGGGGAGCCTCAATGAGCAGTTCTTC. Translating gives CASSLGLAGGSLNEQFF.